This TCR beta chain was captured in a study of control samples from healthy donors and cancer patients (dated by TCRdb to about 2020). Points on this clone: Its antigen has not been determined. There are no base qualities to consult, and no much larger clone falls within one base.

The library was generated by the immunoSEQ multiplex PCR assay. Entries here come from immuneACCESS through TCRdb and include only in-frame sequences with V and J called. Some clones fail to appear in such tables; in the studies checked, an unresolved V gene covers under half of the shortfall, and the cause of the remainder is unknown. A total of about 120,000 clones appear in this sample, approximately 90% of them only once. The ten largest make up less than 1.5% of the sample. The CDR3 has 13 amino acids, counting the end cysteine and phenylalanine. Left in the record is the CDR3 DNA by itself, 39 bases read in frame from the first base. V is cut by 2 bases and J by 0 bases, and the space between the germline ends is 5 bases. CDR1 SGHKS and CDR2 YYEKEE are derived from the germline V gene (reference sequence).

The chain was built from TRBV5-5 and TRBJ1-1; there is no confident call for the D gene. The clonotype originates from a woman in her fifties or sixties with colorectal cancer. Sequencing used PBMCs. The base sequence is TGTGCCAGCAGCTTTTTGGTGAACACTGAAGCTTTCTTT. This codes for CASSFLVNTEAFF. The full variable domain, with segments outside the CDR3 supplied by the reference TRBV5-5 and TRBJ1-1 proteins, appears as DAGVTQSPTHLIKTRGQQVTLRCSPISGHKSVSWYQQVLGQGPQFIFQYYEKEERGRGNFPDRFSARQFPNYSSELNVNALLLGDSALYLCASSFLVNTEAFFGQGTRLTVV.